What follows describes a single T cell receptor (beta chain). Treatment indicated: oral pan-JAK inhibitor, 5-10 mg twice daily. This entry belongs to a study of CD8+ T cells in alopecia areata. Germline V CDR1 and CDR2: SGHTA, FQGNSA. The CDR3 covers 15 residues. V lost 1 base and J 6 bases, leaving 14 bases between the germline ends. The authors extracted RNA and reverse transcribed it into cDNA as the sequencing template. Profiled with immunoSEQ multiplex PCR; TCRdb holds only in-frame clones, not every one. The sample shows 35,000 to 45,000 clones, more than 90% of them seen only once. This clonotype was obtained from a human donor with alopecia areata. V is TRBV7-2 and J is TRBJ2-3, with D possibly being TRBD1 (6 bases). Sequenced material: CD8+ T cells sorted from blood, taken at week 24, from a patient treated with tofacitinib. This CDR3 reads CASSLDWLQGDTQYF. The CDR3 nucleotides are TGTGCCAGCAGCTTAGATTGGCTGCAGGGGGATACGCAGTATTTT.